The clone carrying this TCR beta chain came up a few times. TCRdb re-derived calls from the PCR reads in MiXCR, one entry per CDR3 protein. The sample gives about 510,000 distinct CDR3 sequences, about a fifth of which show up once; under 0.85% is in the top ten. Naive CD8 T cells underwent sorting with the CD8+CD4-CCR7+CD45RA+ definition. The sample comes from a study of molecular identifiers for immune sequencing clone quantification. Trimming at V came to 1 base and at J to 0 bases, leaving 21 bases not matched to a gene. Germline V CDR1 and CDR2: SQVTM, ANQGSEA. The CDR3 covers 21 residues. The J gene is TRBJ2-1, the V gene TRBV29-1; 7 nucleotides line up with TRBD1. The sequence was collected from a human donor in good health. Some libraries in this study had Jurkat cell RNA spiked in. Sequenced sample: naive CD8+ T cells from blood, with Jurkat cell RNA spiked in. Subset described: FACS-sorted CD8+CD4-CCR7+CD45RA+ naive T cells. The CDR3 nucleotides read TGCAGCGTTGAAGGGGTGTACGACAGGGTCCGACTAAGCAGCTCCTACAATGAGCAGTTCTTC. Its translation: CSVEGVYDRVRLSSSYNEQFF.